The 3 T cell receptor beta chains below all came from one sample that was sequenced in a study of metastatic and nonmetastatic thyroid tumors. TCRdb re-clonotyped the PCR reads through MiXCR. This sample has around 45,000 clones, with around 2.9% found just once. Not a single patient had been given any form of treatment at any point before undergoing thyroid surgery. The sequenced sample was blood. All receptors come from a female donor with papillary thyroid cancer or a benign thyroid nodule (not recorded which). Some clones in this sample may be carry-over from other donors' samples.

This clone has a count of ten or more. This chain uses TRBV28 with TRBJ1-1; TRBD1 aligns across 8 bases. Trimming took 8 bases from V and 0 from J; bases not matched to a gene: 5. This CDR3 is built from 14 residues. CDR1 MDHEN and CDR2 SYDVKM come from the germline V gene. The CDR3 DNA follows: TGTGCCAGCGGGCAGGGGGCAATGAACACTGAAGCTTTCTTT. As protein: CASGQGAMNTEAFF.

This clone was seen more than once but under ten times. In nucleotides, the CDR3 is TGCAGTGCTCCCGGAGTCGGAGTGAACACCGGGGAGCTGTTTTTT. Its translation is CSAPGVGVNTGELFF. This chain uses TRBV20-1 with TRBJ2-2; no definite D call. Deletions cut 5 bases from V and 1 base from J, with 14 bases between. Germline CDR1 is DFQATT and CDR2 is SNEGSKA (reference sequence). The length of the CDR3 is 15 residues.

This clone appeared many times. The rearrangement uses TRBV6-1 and TRBJ1-2; D perhaps matches TRBD1 (5 bases). The CDR3 covers 13 residues. CDR1 MNHNS and CDR2 SASEGT come from the germline V gene. V was pared by 7 bases and J by 8 bases, with 17 bases between. The CDR3 region is CASNPGAAGGYTF. For the CDR3, the DNA is TGTGCCAGCAACCCTGGGGCGGCGGGAGGCTACACCTTC.